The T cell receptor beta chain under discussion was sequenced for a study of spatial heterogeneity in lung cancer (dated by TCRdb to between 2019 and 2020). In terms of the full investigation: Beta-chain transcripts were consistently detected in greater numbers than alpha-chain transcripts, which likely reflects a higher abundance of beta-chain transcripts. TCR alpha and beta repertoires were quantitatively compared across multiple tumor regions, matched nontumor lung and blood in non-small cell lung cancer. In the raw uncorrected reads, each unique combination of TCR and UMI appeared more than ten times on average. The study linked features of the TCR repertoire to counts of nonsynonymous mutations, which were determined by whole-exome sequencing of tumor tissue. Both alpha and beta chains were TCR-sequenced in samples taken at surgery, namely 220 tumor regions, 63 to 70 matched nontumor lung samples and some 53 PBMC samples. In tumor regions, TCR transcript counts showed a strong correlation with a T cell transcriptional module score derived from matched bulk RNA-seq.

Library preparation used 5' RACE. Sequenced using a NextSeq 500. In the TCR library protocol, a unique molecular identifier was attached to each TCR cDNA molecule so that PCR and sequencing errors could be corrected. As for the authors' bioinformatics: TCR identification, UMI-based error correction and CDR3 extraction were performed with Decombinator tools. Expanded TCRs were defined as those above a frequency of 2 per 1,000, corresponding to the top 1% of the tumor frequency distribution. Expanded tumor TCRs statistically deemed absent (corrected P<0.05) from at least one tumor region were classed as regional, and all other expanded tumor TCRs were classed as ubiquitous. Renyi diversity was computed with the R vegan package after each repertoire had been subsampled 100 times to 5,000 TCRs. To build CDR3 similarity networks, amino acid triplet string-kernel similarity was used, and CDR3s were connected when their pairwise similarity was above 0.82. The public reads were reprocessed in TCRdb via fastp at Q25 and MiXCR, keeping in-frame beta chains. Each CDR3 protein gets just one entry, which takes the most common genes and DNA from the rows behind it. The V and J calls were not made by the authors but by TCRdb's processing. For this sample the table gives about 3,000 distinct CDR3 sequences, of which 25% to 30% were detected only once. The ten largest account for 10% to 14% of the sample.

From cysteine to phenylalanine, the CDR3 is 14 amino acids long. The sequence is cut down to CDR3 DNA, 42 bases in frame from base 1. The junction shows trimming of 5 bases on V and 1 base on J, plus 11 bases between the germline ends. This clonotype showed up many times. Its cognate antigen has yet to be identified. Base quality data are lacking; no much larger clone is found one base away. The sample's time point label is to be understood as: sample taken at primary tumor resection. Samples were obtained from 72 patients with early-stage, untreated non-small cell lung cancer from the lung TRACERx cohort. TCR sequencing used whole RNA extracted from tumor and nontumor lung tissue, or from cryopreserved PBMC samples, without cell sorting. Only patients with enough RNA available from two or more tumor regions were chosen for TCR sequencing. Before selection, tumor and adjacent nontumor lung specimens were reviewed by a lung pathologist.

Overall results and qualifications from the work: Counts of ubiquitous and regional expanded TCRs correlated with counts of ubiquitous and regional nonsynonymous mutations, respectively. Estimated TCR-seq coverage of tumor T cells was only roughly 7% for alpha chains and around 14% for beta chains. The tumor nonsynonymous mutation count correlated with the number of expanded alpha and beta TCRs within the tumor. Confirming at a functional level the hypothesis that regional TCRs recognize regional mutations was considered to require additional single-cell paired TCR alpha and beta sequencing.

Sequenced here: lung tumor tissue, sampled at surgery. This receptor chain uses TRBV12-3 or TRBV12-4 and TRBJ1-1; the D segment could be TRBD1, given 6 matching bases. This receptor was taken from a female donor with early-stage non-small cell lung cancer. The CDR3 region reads CASSLRTENTEAFF. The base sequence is TGTGCCAGCAGTCTCCGGACAGAGAACACTGAAGCTTTCTTT.